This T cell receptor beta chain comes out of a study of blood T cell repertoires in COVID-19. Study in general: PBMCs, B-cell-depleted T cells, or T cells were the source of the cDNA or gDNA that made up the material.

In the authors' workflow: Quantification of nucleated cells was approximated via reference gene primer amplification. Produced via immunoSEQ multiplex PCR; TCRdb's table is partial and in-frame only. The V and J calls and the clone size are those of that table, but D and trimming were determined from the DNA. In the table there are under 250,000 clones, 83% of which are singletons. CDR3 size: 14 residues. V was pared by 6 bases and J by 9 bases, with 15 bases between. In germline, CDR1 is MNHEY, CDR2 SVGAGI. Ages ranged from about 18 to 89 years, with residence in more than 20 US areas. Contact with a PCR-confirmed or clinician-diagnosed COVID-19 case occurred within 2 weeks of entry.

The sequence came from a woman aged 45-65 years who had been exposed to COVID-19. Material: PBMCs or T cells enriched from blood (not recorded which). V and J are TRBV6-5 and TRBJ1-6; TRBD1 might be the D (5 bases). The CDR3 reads CASREGQSSSPLHF. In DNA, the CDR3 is TGTGCCAGCAGGGAGGGGCAAAGTAGTTCACCCCTCCACTTT.